The rows below give T cell receptor beta chains drawn from one sample of a study of blood T cell repertoires in COVID-19. TCRdb keeps only in-frame clones here, not all; method: immunoSEQ multiplex PCR. The sample holds about 210,000 clones, approximately 90% seen once. The material sequenced was peripheral blood. Every receptor here comes from a middle-aged man with acute or convalescent COVID-19. Each CDR3 is given with its conserved first and last residue. The D gene is left open where the match is weak.

j_call d_call v_call cdr3_aa cdr3_nt
TRBJ1-5 - TRBV19 CASRETVAKGGNQPQHF TGTGCCAGTAGGGAGACGGTGGCTAAGGGGGGCAATCAGCCCCAGCATTTT
TRBJ1-1 - TRBV28 CASRESLAPNTEAFF TGTGCCAGCAGGGAGTCGCTTGCTCCGAACACTGAAGCTTTCTTT
TRBJ1-2 TRBD1 TRBV3-1/TRBV3-2 CASSLTGFYGYTF TGTGCCAGCAGCCTGACAGGGTTCTATGGCTACACCTTC
TRBJ2-3 - TRBV15 CATSRDRVDTQYF TGTGCCACCAGCAGAGACAGGGTAGATACGCAGTATTTT
TRBJ2-3 TRBD1 TRBV28 CASSLSMGTGRGDTQYF TGTGCCAGCAGTTTATCCATGGGGACAGGGAGGGGAGATACGCAGTATTTT
TRBJ2-7 TRBD2 TRBV5-1 CASSLASSGAVYEQYF TGCGCCAGCAGCTTGGCCTCGAGCGGGGCAGTTTACGAGCAGTACTTC
TRBJ1-1 TRBD1 TRBV5-8 CASSSGQGPNTEAFF TGTGCCAGCAGCTCCGGACAGGGGCCGAACACTGAAGCTTTCTTT
TRBJ2-7 - TRBV9 CASSVQGSSYEQYF TGTGCCAGCAGCGTACAGGGATCCTCCTACGAGCAGTACTTC
TRBJ1-1 - TRBV10-3 CAIRDNREGTEAFF TGTGCCATCAGAGACAACAGGGAGGGGACTGAAGCTTTCTTT
TRBJ2-3 TRBD1 TRBV5-1 CASSLPGQTDTQYF TGCGCCAGCAGCTTACCGGGACAGACCGATACGCAGTATTTT
TRBJ2-2 - TRBV4-1 CASSQRQENTGELFF TGCGCCAGCAGCCAACGACAGGAGAACACCGGGGAGCTGTTTTTT
TRBJ2-7 TRBD2 TRBV6-5 CASSSLAGVPYEQYF TGTGCCAGCAGTTCCCTAGCGGGGGTCCCCTACGAGCAGTACTTC